The clone carrying this T cell receptor (beta chain) was found once. The CDR3 is 14 residues long. The data are from a study of blood T cell repertoires in COVID-19. In the source study's methods: Estimation of nucleated cell counts relied on the amplification of reference gene primers. Sequencing was performed with immunoSEQ multiplex PCR; in TCRdb, only in-frame clones are kept and a portion is missing. D and trimming were read from the DNA, whereas the V and J calls and clone size are those reported in that table. The sample has 170,000 or so clones, 85% to 90% seen once. The sample consisted of peripheral blood. The origin of this receptor is a man in his 60s with COVID-19, enrolled during active disease. The chain couples TRBV21-1 to TRBJ1-2; the D call of TRBD1 is as the table states it, not checked on the DNA. TRBV21-1 is recorded as a pseudogene. DNA of the CDR3: TGTGCCAGCAGCAAAGGGACAGAGGTCTATGGCTACACCTTC. Translation: CASSKGTEVYGYTF.